Following are 7 T cell receptor beta chains from one sample sequenced in a study of T cell changes during pregnancy in multiple sclerosis (dated by TCRdb to the late 2010s). Library prep was done by the immunoSEQ multiplex PCR assay. TCRdb obtained this table from immuneACCESS and retained in-frame rearrangements with V and J assigned. These tables miss some clones; where compared with another copy, unresolved V genes account for less than half of the shortfall, and the remainder is unexplained. This sample lists about 67,000 clones; 90% to 95% were detected once. Of the sample, almost 1.5% falls within the top ten clones. The source was peripheral blood, collected in the second trimester of pregnancy. Receptors were obtained from a female donor with multiple sclerosis, enrolled in a pregnancy study.

This chain connects TRBV6-5 to TRBJ1-5; D is perhaps TRBD1 (6 bases). The CDR3 totals 13 residues. The V end lost 6 bases, the J end lost 3 bases, and 9 bases lay between the germline ends. CDR1 is MNHEY and CDR2 is SVGAGI in the germline V gene. The CDR3 here is CASRDSLNQPQHF. The CDR3 DNA follows: TGTGCCAGCAGGGACAGTCTCAATCAGCCCCAGCATTTT.

The rearrangement joins TRBV29-1 to TRBJ1-5; tentatively, D is TRBD1 (6 bases). Trimming pared 0 bases from V and 2 bases from J, leaving 8 bases between. From germline, CDR1 is SQVTM and CDR2 ANQGSEA. The length of the CDR3 is 14 residues. CDR3 sequence reads: CSVEESGGNQPQHF. CDR3 bases: TGCAGCGTTGAAGAATCAGGGGGCAATCAGCCCCAGCATTTT.

This chain connects TRBV19 to TRBJ2-3; possible D gene TRBD2, 6 bases. CDR3 length equals 15 residues. V lost 6 bases to trimming and J lost 2 bases, with 15 bases between them. The germline V gene encodes CDR1 LNHDA and CDR2 SQIVND (reference sequence). The CDR3 spells CASRSGAGPTDTQYF. Here the CDR3 DNA reads TGTGCCAGTAGGTCTGGGGCGGGACCCACAGATACGCAGTATTTT. Full variable domain (missing parts from reference TRBV19 and TRBJ2-3): DGGITQSPKYLFRKEGQNVTLSCEQNLNHDAMYWYRQDPGQGLRLIYYSQIVNDFQKGDIAEGYSVSREKKESFPLTVTSAQKNPTAFYLCASRSGAGPTDTQYFGPGTRLTVL.

The J gene is TRBJ2-5, the V gene TRBV18; D may be TRBD1 (5 bases). The CDR3 extends over 15 amino acids. V was clipped by 0 bases and J by 3 bases, with 11 bases between them. From germline, CDR1 is KGHSH and CDR2 LQKENI. The CDR3 reads CASSPPGPVKETQYF. DNA of the CDR3: TGTGCCAGCTCACCACCGGGGCCCGTAAAAGAGACCCAGTACTTC.

The CDR3 is CASSSDSFSYEQYF. The CDR3 DNA follows: TGTGCCAGCAGCTCCGACAGTTTCTCCTACGAGCAGTACTTC. J is TRBJ2-7 and V is TRBV7-9; perhaps TRBD1 as D (5 bases). CDR1 and CDR2 (germline): SEHNR, FQNEAQ (reference sequence). This CDR3 is 14 amino acids long. Trimming pared 4 bases from V and 0 bases from J, leaving 10 bases between.

The gene calls are TRBV6-1 and TRBJ2-1; 8 nucleotides line up with TRBD2. CDR3 length: 15 residues. With 5 bases clipped from V and 5 bases from J, the junction kept 8 bases outside the gene matches. In germline, CDR1 is MNHNS, CDR2 SASEGT. In DNA form, the CDR3 reads TGTGCCAGCAGTTCTGGGGCTAGCGGGCACAATGAGCAGTTCTTC. Translated, it gives CASSSGASGHNEQFF.

This sequence joins TRBV9 and TRBJ2-3, with TRBD1 matching over 10 bases. V lost 4 bases, J lost 3 bases, and 5 bases stayed unmatched. The germline CDR1 and CDR2 sequences are SGDLS and YYNGEE. The CDR3 spans 15 residues. This chain's CDR3 is CASSFGQGGTDTQYF. CDR3 coding DNA: TGTGCCAGCAGCTTCGGACAGGGGGGGACAGATACGCAGTATTTT.